A single sample is the source of the 22 T cell receptor beta chains below, sequenced in a study of control samples from healthy donors and cancer patients. The assay was immunoSEQ multiplex PCR, and TCRdb's table has in-frame clones only and misses some. The repertoire holds over 120,000 clones, with around 94% as singletons. Source material: PBMCs. The receptors come from a man aged 55 to 70 with colorectal cancer.

V gene TRBV14 combines with J gene TRBJ1-2, with D possibly TRBD1 on 5 matching bases. Germline CDR1 reads SGHDN; CDR2 reads FVKESK. The V end was cut by 2 bases, the J end by 8 bases, with 12 bases between. This CDR3 comprises 13 residues. The CDR3 protein is CASSQITGGGYTF. DNA for the CDR3: TGTGCCAGCAGCCAAATAACGGGGGGAGGCTACACCTTC.

The CDR3 loop reads CANGQTQETQYF. For the CDR3, the DNA is TGTGCCAACGGACAGACTCAAGAGACCCAGTACTTC. The gene calls are TRBV2 and TRBJ2-5; TRBD1 might be the D (6 bases). Between the trimmed V and J ends, which lost 10 bases and 2 bases, there was a span of 11 bases. Germline CDR1 SNHLY, CDR2 FYNNEI. This CDR3 region has 12 residues.

This clone appeared a single time. The genes are TRBV4-3 and TRBJ1-5; D is perhaps TRBD1 (5 bases). V was cut by 0 bases and J by 0 bases, with 9 bases left in between. This CDR3 spans 16 amino acids. Germline V gives CDR1 LGHNA, CDR2 YSLEER. The CDR3 spells CASSQESGLSNQPQHF. The CDR3 bases are TGCGCCAGCAGCCAAGAGTCGGGGCTTAGCAATCAGCCCCAGCATTTT.

The rearrangement links TRBV6-5 to TRBJ1-4; D possibly corresponds to TRBD1 (5 bases). CDR1 and CDR2 (germline): MNHEY, SVGAGI. V lost 9 bases to trimming and J lost 4 bases, with 12 bases between them. CDR3 length: 13 amino acids. The CDR3 sequence: CASTRQFNEKLFF. DNA for the CDR3: TGTGCCAGTACCAGACAGTTTAATGAAAAACTGTTTTTT.

The V gene is TRBV7-2, the J gene TRBJ2-5; 8 bases match TRBD2. The CDR3 runs 15 residues. J gave up 2 bases and V 4 bases, and 6 bases lay outside the gene matches. Germline V lookup: CDR1 SGHTA, CDR2 FQGNSA. CDR3: CASSYQRGTQETQYF. The CDR3, as DNA: TGTGCCAGCAGCTACCAGCGGGGGACACAAGAGACCCAGTACTTC.

CDR3 residues: CASSQEIRTSGGANTGELFF. As DNA, the CDR3 is TGTGCCAGCAGCCAAGAGATCCGGACTAGCGGGGGGGCGAACACCGGGGAGCTGTTTTTT. The chain uses TRBV4-2 and TRBJ2-2; 15 bases are a match to TRBD2. J was trimmed by 0 bases and V by 0 bases; bases with no gene match: 5. Germline values: CDR1 LGHNA, CDR2 YNFKEQ. This CDR3 has 20 residues.

This clone was recorded only once. The chain employs TRBV4-1 and TRBJ2-7; D uncertain. Deletions cut 0 bases from V and 3 bases from J, with 15 bases between. The CDR3 loop spans 16 amino acids. Germline V CDR1 and CDR2: MGHRA, YSYEKL. The CDR3 loop reads CASSQDEVSWGYEQYF. Written as DNA, the CDR3 is TGCGCCAGCAGCCAAGATGAGGTATCCTGGGGCTACGAGCAGTACTTC.

This rearrangement joins TRBV18 to TRBJ1-5; D is ambiguous. This CDR3 region has 15 residues. The germline V gene encodes CDR1 KGHSH and CDR2 LQKENI. The V gene lost 5 bases and the J gene lost 0 bases, with 11 bases spanning the gap. This chain's CDR3 is CASSFSLGSNQPQHF. The CDR3 DNA follows: TGTGCCAGCTCATTCAGCTTGGGTAGCAATCAGCCCCAGCATTTT.

The chain employs TRBV30 and TRBJ2-5; TRBD2 matches at 7 bases. This CDR3 is built from 13 residues. Per the germline V gene, CDR1 is GTSNPN and CDR2 is SVGIG (reference sequence). V shed 7 bases and J 4 bases; nucleotides not matched to a gene: 9. The CDR3 reads CASGGGWAETQYF. The CDR3 region has the DNA TGTGCCTCTGGGGGGGGATGGGCAGAGACCCAGTACTTC.

V is TRBV4-1 and J is TRBJ1-2; 8 nucleotides line up with TRBD1. Germline V lookup: CDR1 MGHRA, CDR2 YSYEKL. Trimming at V came to 0 bases and at J to 8 bases, leaving 5 bases not matched to a gene. This CDR3 region has 14 residues. DNA of the CDR3: TGCGCCAGCAGCCAAGACAGGGGGCGGCCCGGCTACACCTTC. As protein: CASSQDRGRPGYTF.

As regards this clone: The junction and the germline gene differ at one end; a read error may be behind it. This chain connects TRBV12-3 or TRBV12-4 to TRBJ1-1; D uncertain. The length of the CDR3 is 13 residues. The CDR3 bases are TGTGCCAGCAGTTTACGGCAGAACAATGAAGCTTTCTTT. It yields the protein CASSLRQNNEAFF.

This chain uses TRBV6-2 or TRBV6-3 with TRBJ2-7, with D tentatively TRBD1 or TRBD2 (7 bases each). Trimming left V 6 bases short and J 6 bases short, with 21 bases between. This CDR3 has 15 residues. CDR1 and CDR2 from the germline V gene are MNHEY and SVGEGT. The CDR3 DNA reads as TGTGCCAGCAGCTCCACAGTCAGGGGGGGCTTCGAGCAGTACTTC. Amino acids: CASSSTVRGGFEQYF.

J is TRBJ1-1 and V is TRBV2; 7 nucleotides line up with TRBD1. J gave up 5 bases and V 8 bases, and 8 bases lay outside the gene matches. The CDR3 extends over 13 amino acids. Germline assignment: CDR1 SNHLY and CDR2 FYNNEI. The CDR3 coding sequence is TGTGCCAGCGCCAGGGGGAGCGGGACTGAAGCTTTCTTT. Encoded protein: CASARGSGTEAFF.

The rearrangement joins TRBV11-2 to TRBJ2-5; possibly TRBD1 or TRBD2 for D (6 bases each). Germline CDR1 and CDR2: SGHAT and FQNNGV. Between the trimmed V and J ends, which lost 3 bases and 5 bases, there was a span of 16 bases. The CDR3 spans 15 residues. The CDR3 loop reads CASSFRPGGGETQYF. In DNA form, the CDR3 reads TGTGCCAGCAGCTTTAGGCCTGGAGGGGGGGAGACCCAGTACTTC.

V and J are TRBV7-9 and TRBJ2-2; 10 bases line up with TRBD2. Per the germline V gene, CDR1 is SEHNR and CDR2 is FQNEAQ (reference sequence). The CDR3 is made up of 17 amino acids. V trimming: 5 bases; J trimming: 3 bases; junction bases outside the gene matches: 9. The CDR3 DNA reads TGTGCCAGCAGCGGACCCCGCAGCGGGGGGGACACCGGGGAGCTGTTTTTT. Its translation is CASSGPRSGGDTGELFF.

This rearrangement joins TRBV5-1 to TRBJ2-3; D gene uncertain. Trimming pared 4 bases from V and 4 bases from J, leaving 10 bases between. CDR1 is SGHRS, CDR2 YFSETQ, per germline. CDR3 length equals 13 residues. CDR3 nucleotide sequence: TGCGCCAGCAGCCTCACGCTCGCAGATACGCAGTATTTT. Translation gives CASSLTLADTQYF. Filled out from reference TRBV5-1 and TRBJ2-3, the complete variable domain reads KAGVTQTPRYLIKTRGQQVTLSCSPISGHRSVSWYQQTPGQGLQFLFEYFSETQRNKGNFPGRFSGRQFSNSRSEMNVSTLELGDSALYLCASSLTLADTQYFGPGTRLTVL.

J is TRBJ2-1 and V is TRBV12-3 or TRBV12-4; D unclear. V was clipped by 7 bases and J by 0 bases, with 7 bases between them. CDR3 length: 13 amino acids. The CDR3 region is CASTYGSYNEQFF. The DNA for the CDR3 is TGTGCCAGCACCTACGGCTCCTACAATGAGCAGTTCTTC.

J is TRBJ2-5 and V is TRBV18, with D unclear. CDR1 is KGHSH and CDR2 is LQKENI in the germline V gene. Trimming shortened V by 3 bases and J by 0 bases, and 5 bases separated the two germline ends. This CDR3 is 13 amino acids long. CDR3 bases: TGTGCCAGCTCACCGGACCACCAAGAGACCCAGTACTTC. It is translated as CASSPDHQETQYF.

V gene TRBV21-1 combines with J gene TRBJ2-7. TRBV21-1 is annotated as a pseudogene. The CDR3 consists of 14 residues. For the CDR3, the DNA is TGTGCCAGCACTTACCGGGGACGGGATGACGAGCAGTACTTC. It is translated as CASTYRGRDDEQYF.

The V gene is TRBV2, the J gene TRBJ1-5; 11 bases agree with TRBD1. This CDR3 contains 14 residues. V lost 6 bases, J lost 7 bases, and 5 bases stayed unmatched. The germline V gene encodes CDR1 SNHLY and CDR2 FYNNEI. This CDR3 reads CASRGTGGSQPQHF. DNA for the CDR3: TGTGCCAGCAGAGGGACAGGGGGTTCGCAGCCCCAGCATTTT.

The chain recombines TRBV5-1 with TRBJ1-1, with 7 bases identical to TRBD1. After removal of 4 bases from V and 4 bases from J, the junction contained 7 bases not matched to a gene. This CDR3 spans 14 amino acids. In germline, CDR1 is SGHRS, CDR2 YFSETQ. This CDR3 is CASSVDREGTEAFF. CDR3 in DNA: TGCGCCAGCAGCGTTGACAGGGAGGGCACTGAAGCTTTCTTT.

This chain uses TRBV25-1 with TRBJ1-5; tentatively, D is TRBD1 (6 bases). Trimming shortened V by 4 bases and J by 7 bases, and 14 bases separated the two germline ends. This CDR3 is 14 amino acids long. CDR1 MGHDK and CDR2 SYGVNS come from the germline V gene. The CDR3 sequence is CASSGTGPSQPQHF. The DNA of the CDR3 is TGTGCCAGCAGTGGCACAGGGCCTAGCCAGCCCCAGCATTTT.